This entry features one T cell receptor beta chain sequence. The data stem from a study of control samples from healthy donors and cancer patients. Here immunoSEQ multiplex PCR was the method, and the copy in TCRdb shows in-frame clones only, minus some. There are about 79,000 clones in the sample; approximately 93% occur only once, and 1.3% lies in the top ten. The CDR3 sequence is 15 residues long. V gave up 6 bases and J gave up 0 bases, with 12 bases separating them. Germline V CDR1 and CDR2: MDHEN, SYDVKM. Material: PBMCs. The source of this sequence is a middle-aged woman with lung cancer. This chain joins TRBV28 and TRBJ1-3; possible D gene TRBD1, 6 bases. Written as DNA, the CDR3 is TGTGCCAGCAGCGCCTGGGACATCTCTGGAAACACCATATATTTT. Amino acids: CASSAWDISGNTIYF.